This section outlines one TCR beta chain sequence together with its context. This clone was recorded only once. It has no known antigen specificity. Qualities for individual bases were not recorded, and no much larger clone is one base off. TCR CDR3 regions were amplified from genomic DNA by multiplex PCR using the deep immunoSEQ assay. Extracted genomic DNA from each cell subset was distributed evenly across all wells of several immunoSEQ 96-well plates, and each plate was treated as a replicate. For sorted subsets, about 200 ng genomic DNA, equal to 30,000 or so T cell genomes, was loaded into each replicate PCR. Purified libraries were measured with a Qubit 3.0 fluorometer, size-checked on a Bioanalyzer 2100, and measured again with the KAPA Library Quantification kit. Every immunoSEQ 96-well plate was sequenced on a separate single-read 150-cycle Illumina NextSeq 550 flow cell. Turning to the authors' computational methods: Because only junctional sequences without quality scores were contained in the immunoSEQ output, filtering matching that applied to full-length reads could not be performed. Sequences were annotated with PyIR, a Python wrapper for IgBLAST v1.9, using IMGT germline references to assign V/J genes and CDR3. Reads were removed for weak V/J assignments (E-value above 1e-6), missing CDR3, stop codons, out-of-frame junctions, or ambiguous translated residues. V3J clonotypes were defined by identical inferred V gene, J gene, and CDR3 amino acid sequence. Percentage overlap between repertoires was computed as shared unique clonotypes divided by the size of the smaller repertoire. Three approaches were used to assess repertoire richness: RTK rarefaction, the Chao1 estimator, and Recon v2.1 estimates of unobserved clonotypes. Generation probabilities were computed with OLGA for all TCRbeta clonotypes obtained by the gDNA method from a handful of donors. TCRdb retrieved this table from immuneACCESS and kept in-frame rearrangements only. Not all clones are present; in checked studies, unresolved V genes account for under half, and no reason is known for the remainder. That table is the source of V, J and clone size, and D and trimming were worked out from the DNA. Across this sample there are around 2,000,000 clones, with roughly 94% seen only once. The ten largest account for under 1.5% of the sample.

CD8 naive samples consisted of CD45RO-negative cells that were positively selected for CCR7, yielding a CD45RA+CCR7+ population without TemRA cells. Healthy HIV-negative adults with no recently reported acute infections or vaccinations were included as donors. Only Caucasian adults living in Nashville, Tennessee, USA were represented among the donors. Blood was collected by leukapheresis, and PBMCs were isolated by Ficoll-Histopaque density gradient centrifugation and then cryopreserved in liquid nitrogen vapor phase. Analytical flow cytometry was used to check the purity and quantity of each magnetically sorted T cell population. Genomic DNA was isolated from each sorted fraction and quantified by UV absorbance on a Nanodrop 2000c. The data were taken from a study of shared clonotypes between healthy human individuals (dated by TCRdb to between 2020 and 2021). Regarding the study in general: The cohort comprised a couple of women and a few men aged 18 to 49 years. For each donor, CD4 naive and CD4 memory were each run on three plates, CD8 naive on two plates, and CD8 memory on one plate. Blood TCR repertoires of about five healthy adults were deeply sequenced to estimate repertoire size and the extent of clonotype sharing between individuals. To increase sequencing depth and limit assay-specific biases, different laboratories used diverse techniques to prepare libraries and sequence TCR repertoires. Between about 0.8 and 9 billion PBMCs per donor were obtained by leukapheresis. Results and caveats for the whole study, not just this receptor: Naive subsets generally had larger estimated clonotype richness than memory subsets. Because the study included only a small number of donors, the genetic and exposure-history diversity represented was limited. Clonotypes shared by all four sorted-subset donors showed higher generation probabilities than non-shared clonotypes. Sampling was restricted to blood, and TCR repertoires in tissue are likely to differ from TCR repertoires in blood. Even with the large sequencing depth, rarefaction of the sorted-subset datasets indicated that sequencing was incomplete. Based on pairwise subsampling, the degree of clonotype sharing among donors was expected to be affected by sequencing depth. Across a few donors, approximately 4.6% of naive CD4, more than 3% of naive CD8, roughly 2.3% of memory CD4, and approximately 0.4% of memory CD8 clonotypes were shared.

The sequenced sample was naive CD8+ T cells sorted from blood. The sample's cell subset or site label is to be understood as: CD45RA+CCR7+. This TCR was recovered from a man between 18 and 35 years old in good health.

The CDR3 reads as follows: CAISDGGGANEQFF. The DNA is as follows: TGTGCCATCAGTGACGGCGGGGGGGCCAATGAGCAGTTCTTC. The chain couples TRBV10-3 to TRBJ2-1; a stretch of 9 junction bases matches TRBD2. V has 3 bases trimmed and J has 6 bases trimmed; junction bases matching no gene number 3. The CDR3 holds 14 amino acids from the cysteine to the phenylalanine. Only the CDR3 DNA stays, 42 bases, in frame from base 1. The germline V gene gives CDR1 as ENHRY and CDR2 as SYGVKD.